This entry is about one T cell receptor (beta chain). The antigen remains undetermined. In terms of origin and age, donors were healthy Caucasian individuals from Russia aged about 6 to 90. CDR1 and CDR2 from the germline V gene are ENHRY and SYGVKD. With 4 bases clipped from V and 7 bases from J, the junction kept 3 bases outside the gene matches. The CDR3 is made up of 14 amino acids. These data are taken from a study of blood T cells in healthy people across ages. Study conclusions and caveats: The long-lived group displayed more naive CD4+ cells, plus higher diversity, than the aged donors did. Older individuals had lower TCR beta diversity per million T cells (the decline was roughly linear).

For the second PCR, which ran for roughly 7 to 11 cycles, a sample-barcoded 5' primer and a J-beta primer mix were used. TCRdb passed the 5' RACE reads through MiXCR, listing each CDR3 protein once. Of hundreds of thousands of distinct CDR3 sequences listed, 52% are singletons. Sequenced input: blood. V gene TRBV10-3 combines with J gene TRBJ2-1; 11 bases match TRBD2. The sequence was obtained from a woman at least 80 years old in good health. CDR3 DNA: TGTGCCATCAGTGCGGGACTAGCGGCGAATGAGCAGTTCTTC. This encodes CAISAGLAANEQFF.